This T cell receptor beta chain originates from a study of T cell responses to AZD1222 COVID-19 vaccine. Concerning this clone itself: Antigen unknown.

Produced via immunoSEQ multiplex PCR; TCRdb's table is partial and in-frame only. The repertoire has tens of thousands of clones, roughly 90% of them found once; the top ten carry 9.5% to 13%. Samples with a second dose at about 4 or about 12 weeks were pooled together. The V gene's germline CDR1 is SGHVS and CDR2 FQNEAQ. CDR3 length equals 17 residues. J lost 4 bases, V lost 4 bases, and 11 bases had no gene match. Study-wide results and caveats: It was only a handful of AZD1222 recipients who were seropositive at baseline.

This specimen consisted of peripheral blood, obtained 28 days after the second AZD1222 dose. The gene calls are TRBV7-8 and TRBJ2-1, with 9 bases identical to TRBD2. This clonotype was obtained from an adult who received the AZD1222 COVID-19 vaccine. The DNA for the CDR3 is TGTGCCAGCAGCTCTAGGGCGGCTAGCGGGGTGTACAATGAGCAGTTCTTC. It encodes CASSSRAASGVYNEQFF.